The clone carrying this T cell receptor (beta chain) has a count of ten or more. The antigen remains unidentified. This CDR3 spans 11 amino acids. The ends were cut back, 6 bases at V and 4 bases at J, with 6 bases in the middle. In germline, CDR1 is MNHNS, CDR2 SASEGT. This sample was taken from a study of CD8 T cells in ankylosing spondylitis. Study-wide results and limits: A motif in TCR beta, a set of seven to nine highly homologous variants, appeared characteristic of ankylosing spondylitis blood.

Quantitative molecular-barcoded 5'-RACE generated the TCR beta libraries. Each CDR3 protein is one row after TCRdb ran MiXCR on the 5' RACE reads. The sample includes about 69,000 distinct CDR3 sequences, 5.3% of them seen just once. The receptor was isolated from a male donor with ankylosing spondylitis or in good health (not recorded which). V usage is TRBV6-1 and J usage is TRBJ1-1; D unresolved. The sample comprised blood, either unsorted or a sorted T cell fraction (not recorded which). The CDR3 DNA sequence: TGTGCCAGCAGGCACAGCACTGAAGCTTTCTTT. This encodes CASRHSTEAFF.